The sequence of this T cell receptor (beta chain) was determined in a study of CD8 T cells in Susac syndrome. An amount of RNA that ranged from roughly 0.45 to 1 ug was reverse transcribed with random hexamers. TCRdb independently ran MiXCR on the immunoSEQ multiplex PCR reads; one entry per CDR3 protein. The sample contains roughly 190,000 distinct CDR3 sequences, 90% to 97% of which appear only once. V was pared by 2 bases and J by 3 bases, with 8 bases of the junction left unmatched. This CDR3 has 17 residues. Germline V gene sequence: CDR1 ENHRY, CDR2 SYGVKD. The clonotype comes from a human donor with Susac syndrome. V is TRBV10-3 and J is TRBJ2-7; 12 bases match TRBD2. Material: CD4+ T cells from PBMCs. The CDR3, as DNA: TGTGCCATCAGTGAGCCGAGACTAGCGGGGGAAGTCTACGAGCAGTACTTC. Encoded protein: CAISEPRLAGEVYEQYF.